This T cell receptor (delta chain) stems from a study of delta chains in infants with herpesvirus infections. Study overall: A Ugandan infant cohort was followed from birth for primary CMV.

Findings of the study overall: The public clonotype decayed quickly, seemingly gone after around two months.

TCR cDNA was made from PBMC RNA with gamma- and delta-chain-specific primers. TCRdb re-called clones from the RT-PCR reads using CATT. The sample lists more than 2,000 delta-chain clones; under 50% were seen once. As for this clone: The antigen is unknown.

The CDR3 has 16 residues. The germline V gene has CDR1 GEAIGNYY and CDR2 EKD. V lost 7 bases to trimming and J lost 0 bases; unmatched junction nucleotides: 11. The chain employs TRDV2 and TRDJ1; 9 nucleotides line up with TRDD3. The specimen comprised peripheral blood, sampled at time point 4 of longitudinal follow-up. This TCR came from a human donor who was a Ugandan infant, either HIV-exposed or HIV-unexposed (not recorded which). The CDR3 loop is CACRGLGDGYTDKLIF. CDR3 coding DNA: TGTGCCTGCCGCGGGCTGGGGGATGGGTACACCGATAAACTCATCTTT.